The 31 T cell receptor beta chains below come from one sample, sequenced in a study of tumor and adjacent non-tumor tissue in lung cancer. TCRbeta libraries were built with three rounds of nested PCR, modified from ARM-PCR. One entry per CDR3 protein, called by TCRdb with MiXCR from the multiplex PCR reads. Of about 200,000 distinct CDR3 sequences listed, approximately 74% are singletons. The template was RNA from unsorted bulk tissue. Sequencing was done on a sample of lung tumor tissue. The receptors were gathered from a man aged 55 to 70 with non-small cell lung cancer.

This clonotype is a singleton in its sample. DNA for the CDR3: TGCAGTGCTGGCATCTCCACCGGGGAGCTGTTTTTT. Protein product: CSAGISTGELFF. The chain employs TRBV20-1 and TRBJ2-2; D call uncertain. Germline CDR1 DFQATT, CDR2 SNEGSKA (reference sequence). The CDR3 totals 12 residues. Trimming pared 5 bases from V and 4 bases from J, leaving 8 bases between.

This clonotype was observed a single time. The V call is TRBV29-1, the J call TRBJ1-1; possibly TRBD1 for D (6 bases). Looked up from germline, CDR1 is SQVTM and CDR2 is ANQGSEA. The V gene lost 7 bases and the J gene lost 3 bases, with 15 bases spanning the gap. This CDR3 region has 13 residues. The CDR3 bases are TGCAGCGGCTCGGGACACCTGGACACTGAAGCTTTCTTT. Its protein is CSGSGHLDTEAFF. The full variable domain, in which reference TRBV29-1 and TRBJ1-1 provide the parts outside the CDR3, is SAVISQKPSRDICQRGTSLTIQCQVDSQVTMMFWYRQQPGQSLTLIATANQGSEATYESGFVIDKFPISRPNLTFSTLTVSNMSPEDSSIYLCSGSGHLDTEAFFGQGTRLTVV.

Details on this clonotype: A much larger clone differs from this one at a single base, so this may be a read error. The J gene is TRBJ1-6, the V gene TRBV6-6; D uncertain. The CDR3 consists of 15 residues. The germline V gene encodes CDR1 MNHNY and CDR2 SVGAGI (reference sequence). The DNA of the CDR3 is TGTGCCAGCACCCACGTGGTTATGGGAAATTCAGCCCTCCACTTT. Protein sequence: CASTHVVMGNSALHF.

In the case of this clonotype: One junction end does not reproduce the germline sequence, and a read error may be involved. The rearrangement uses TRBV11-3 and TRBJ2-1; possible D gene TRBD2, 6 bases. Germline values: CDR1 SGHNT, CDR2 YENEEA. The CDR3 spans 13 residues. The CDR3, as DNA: TGTGCGAGCAGGAGGGTGTTTGGGGATGAGCAGTTCTTC. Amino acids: CASRRVFGDEQFF.

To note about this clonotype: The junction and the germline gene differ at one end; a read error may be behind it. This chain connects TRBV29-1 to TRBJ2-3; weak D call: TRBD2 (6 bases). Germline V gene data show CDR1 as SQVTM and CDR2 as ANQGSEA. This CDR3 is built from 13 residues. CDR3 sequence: CGVTSRGTDTQYF. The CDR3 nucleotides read TGCGGCGTAACTAGCAGGGGCACAGATACGCAGTATTTT.

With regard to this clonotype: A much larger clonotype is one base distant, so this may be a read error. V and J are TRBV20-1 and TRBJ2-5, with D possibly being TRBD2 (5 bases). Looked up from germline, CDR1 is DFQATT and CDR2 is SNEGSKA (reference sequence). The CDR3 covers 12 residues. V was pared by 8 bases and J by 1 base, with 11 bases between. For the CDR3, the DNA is TGCAGTTTGACTAACCCCCAAGAGACCCAGTACTTC. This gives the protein CSLTNPQETQYF.

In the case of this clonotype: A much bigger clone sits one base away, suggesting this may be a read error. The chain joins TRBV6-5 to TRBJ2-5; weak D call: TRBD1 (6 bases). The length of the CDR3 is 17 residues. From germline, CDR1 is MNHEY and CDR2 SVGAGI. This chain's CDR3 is CASSYGGLNRDQETKYF. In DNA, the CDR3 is TGTGCCAGCAGTTACGGCGGTTTGAACAGGGACCAAGAGACCAAGTACTTC.

CDR3 amino acids: CASGATRGQFF. DNA of the CDR3: TGTGCCAGCGGGGCAACCCGGGGGCAGTTCTTC. J is TRBJ2-1 and V is TRBV28, with D tentatively TRBD1 or TRBD2 (5 bases each). Trimming left V 8 bases short and J 12 bases short, with 14 bases between. The germline V gene has CDR1 MDHEN and CDR2 SYDVKM. The CDR3 is made up of 11 amino acids.

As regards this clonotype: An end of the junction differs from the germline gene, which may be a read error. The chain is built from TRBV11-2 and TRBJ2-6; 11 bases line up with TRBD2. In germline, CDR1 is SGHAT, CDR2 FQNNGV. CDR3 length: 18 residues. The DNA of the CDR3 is TGTGCCAGCAGAACAACTAGCGGGGGAGCCACTGGGGCCAATGTCCTGACTTTC. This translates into CASRTTSGGATGANVLTF.

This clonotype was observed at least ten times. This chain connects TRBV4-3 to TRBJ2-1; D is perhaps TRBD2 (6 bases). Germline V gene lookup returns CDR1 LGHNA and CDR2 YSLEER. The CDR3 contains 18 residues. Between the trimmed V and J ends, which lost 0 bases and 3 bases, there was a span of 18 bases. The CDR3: CASSQDRVPGSIYNEQFF. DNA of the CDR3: TGCGCCAGCAGCCAAGATAGGGTTCCCGGGAGCATCTACAATGAGCAGTTCTTC.

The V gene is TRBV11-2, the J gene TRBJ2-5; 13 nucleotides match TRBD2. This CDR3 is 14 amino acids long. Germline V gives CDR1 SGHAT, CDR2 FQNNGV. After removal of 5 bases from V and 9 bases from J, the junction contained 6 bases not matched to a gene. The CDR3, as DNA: TGTGCCAGCAGCACTAGCGGGGGGGTTGAGCCCCAGTACTTC. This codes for CASSTSGGVEPQYF. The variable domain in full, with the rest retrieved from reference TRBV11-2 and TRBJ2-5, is EAGVAQSPRYKIIEKRQSVAFWCNPISGHATLYWYQQILGQGPKLLIQFQNNGVVDDSQLPKDRFSAERLKGVDSTLKIQPAKLEDSAVYLCASSTSGGVEPQYFGPGTRLLVL.

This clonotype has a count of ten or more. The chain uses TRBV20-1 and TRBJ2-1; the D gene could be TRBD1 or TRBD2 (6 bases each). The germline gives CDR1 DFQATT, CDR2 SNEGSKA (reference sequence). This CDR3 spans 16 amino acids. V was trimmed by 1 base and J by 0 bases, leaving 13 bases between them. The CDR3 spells CSARGGDTPSYNEQFF. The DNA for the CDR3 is TGCAGTGCTAGAGGGGGGGACACTCCCTCCTACAATGAGCAGTTCTTC.

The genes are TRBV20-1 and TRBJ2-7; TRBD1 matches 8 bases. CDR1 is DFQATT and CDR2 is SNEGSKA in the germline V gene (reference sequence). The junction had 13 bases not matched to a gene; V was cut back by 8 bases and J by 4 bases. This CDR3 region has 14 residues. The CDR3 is CSTHAGTGLYEQYF. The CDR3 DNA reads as TGCAGTACTCATGCCGGGACAGGCTTGTACGAGCAGTACTTC.

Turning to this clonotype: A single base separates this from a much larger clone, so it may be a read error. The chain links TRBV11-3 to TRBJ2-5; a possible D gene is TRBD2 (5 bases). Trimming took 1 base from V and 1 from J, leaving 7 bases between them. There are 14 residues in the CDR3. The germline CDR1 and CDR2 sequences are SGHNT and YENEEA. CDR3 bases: TGTGCCAGCAGCTTAGGGCTAGCCCAAGAGACCCAGTACTTC. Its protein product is CASSLGLAQETQYF. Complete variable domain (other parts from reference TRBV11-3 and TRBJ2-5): EAGVVQSPRYKIIEKKQPVAFWCNPISGHNTLYWYLQNLGQGPELLIRYENEEAVDDSQLPKDRFSAERLKGVDSTLKIQPAELGDSAVYLCASSLGLAQETQYFGPGTRLLVL.

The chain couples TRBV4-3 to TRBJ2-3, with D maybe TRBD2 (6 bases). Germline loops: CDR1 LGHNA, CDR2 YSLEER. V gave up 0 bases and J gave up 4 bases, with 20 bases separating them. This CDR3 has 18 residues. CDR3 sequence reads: CASSQDWNRGRVSDTQYF. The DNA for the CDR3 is TGCGCCAGCAGCCAAGATTGGAATCGGGGGAGAGTGTCAGATACGCAGTATTTT.

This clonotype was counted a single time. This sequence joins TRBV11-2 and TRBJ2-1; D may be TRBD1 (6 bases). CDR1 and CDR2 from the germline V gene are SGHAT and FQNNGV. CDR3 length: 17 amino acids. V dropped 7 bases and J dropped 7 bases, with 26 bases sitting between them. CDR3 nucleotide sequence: TGTGCCAGCAACTCACACGGACAGCGTTTACGGTTGAATGAGCAGTTCTTC. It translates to CASNSHGQRLRLNEQFF.

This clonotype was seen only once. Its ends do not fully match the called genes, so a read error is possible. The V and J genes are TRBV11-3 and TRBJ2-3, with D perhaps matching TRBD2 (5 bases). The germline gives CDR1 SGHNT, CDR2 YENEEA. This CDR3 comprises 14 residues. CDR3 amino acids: CASSLGEITETQYF. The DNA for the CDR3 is TGTGCCAGCAGCTTAGGGGAGATTACAGAAACGCAGTATTTT.

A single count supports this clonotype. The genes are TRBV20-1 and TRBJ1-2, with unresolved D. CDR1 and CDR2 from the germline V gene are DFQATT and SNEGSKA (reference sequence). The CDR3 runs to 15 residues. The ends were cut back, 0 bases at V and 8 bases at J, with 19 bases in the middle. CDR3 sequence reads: CSARDWVSGFLGYTF. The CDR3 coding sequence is TGCAGTGCTAGAGATTGGGTCAGTGGTTTCTTGGGCTACACCTTC.

CDR3 residues: CASSLLAGTETQYF. The DNA of the CDR3 is TGTGCCAGCAGCTTACTAGCGGGAACTGAGACCCAGTACTTC. The chain uses TRBV7-8 and TRBJ2-5; 9 bases are shared with TRBD2. V lost 2 bases, J lost 5 bases, and 3 bases stayed unmatched. The CDR3 is 14 residues long. The germline V gene encodes CDR1 SGHVS and CDR2 FQNEAQ.

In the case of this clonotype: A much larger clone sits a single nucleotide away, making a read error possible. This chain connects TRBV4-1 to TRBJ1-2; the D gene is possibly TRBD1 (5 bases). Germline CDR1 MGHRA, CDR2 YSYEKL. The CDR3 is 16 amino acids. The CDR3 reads CANSQDIGGRNYGYTF. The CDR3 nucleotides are TGCGCCAACAGCCAAGATATTGGGGGGAGGAACTATGGCTACACCTTC.

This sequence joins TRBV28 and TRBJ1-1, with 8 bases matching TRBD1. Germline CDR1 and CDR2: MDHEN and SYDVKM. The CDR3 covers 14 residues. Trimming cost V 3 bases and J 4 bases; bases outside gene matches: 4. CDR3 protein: CASSLTGAITEAFF. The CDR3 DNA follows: TGTGCCAGCAGTTTGACAGGGGCCATCACTGAAGCTTTCTTT.

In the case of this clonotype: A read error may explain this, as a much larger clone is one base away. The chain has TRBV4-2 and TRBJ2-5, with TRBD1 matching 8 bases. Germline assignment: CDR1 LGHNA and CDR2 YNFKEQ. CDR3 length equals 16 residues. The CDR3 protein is CASSQDGQGPKETLYF. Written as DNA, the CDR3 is TGTGCCAGCAGCCAAGATGGACAGGGTCCCAAAGAGACCCTGTACTTC.

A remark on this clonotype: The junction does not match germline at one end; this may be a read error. The CDR3 sequence is CASSLEPYNVQFF. CDR3 nucleotide sequence: TGTGCCAGCAGCTTAGAGCCCTACAATGTGCAGTTCTTC. The J gene is TRBJ2-1, the V gene TRBV11-2; D remains unclear. Germline V CDR1 and CDR2: SGHAT, FQNNGV. The CDR3 covers 13 residues.

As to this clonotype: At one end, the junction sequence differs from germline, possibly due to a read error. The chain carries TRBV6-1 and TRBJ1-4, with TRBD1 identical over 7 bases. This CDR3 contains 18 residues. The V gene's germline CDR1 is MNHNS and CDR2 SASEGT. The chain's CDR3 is CASSAFLPRQGRDEQLFF. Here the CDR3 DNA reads TGTGCTAGCAGCGCATTTTTACCCCGACAGGGAAGGGACGAACAACTGTTTTTT.

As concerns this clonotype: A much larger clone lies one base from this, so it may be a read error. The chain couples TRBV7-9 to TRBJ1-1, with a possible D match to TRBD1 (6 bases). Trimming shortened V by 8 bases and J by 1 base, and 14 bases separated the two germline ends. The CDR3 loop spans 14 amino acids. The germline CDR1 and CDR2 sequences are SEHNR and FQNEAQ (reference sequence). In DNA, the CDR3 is TGTGCCAGCGACACTCGGGGGGCGAACACTGAAGCTTTCTTT. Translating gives CASDTRGANTEAFF.

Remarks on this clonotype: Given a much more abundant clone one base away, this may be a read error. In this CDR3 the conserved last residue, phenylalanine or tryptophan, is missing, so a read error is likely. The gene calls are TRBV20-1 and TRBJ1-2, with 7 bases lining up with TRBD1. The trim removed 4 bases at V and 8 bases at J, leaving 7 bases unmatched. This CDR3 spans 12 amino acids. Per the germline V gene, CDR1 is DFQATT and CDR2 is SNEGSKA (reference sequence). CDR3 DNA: TGCAGTGCTACCGACAGGGTAGAAGGCTACACCTTA. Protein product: CSATDRVEGYTL.

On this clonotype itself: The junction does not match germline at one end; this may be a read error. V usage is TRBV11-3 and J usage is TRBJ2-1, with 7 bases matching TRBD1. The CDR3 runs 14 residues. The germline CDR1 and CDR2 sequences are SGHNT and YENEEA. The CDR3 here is CVSSPHRGSYEQFF. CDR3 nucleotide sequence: TGTGTCAGCAGCCCGCACAGGGGAAGCTATGAGCAGTTCTTC. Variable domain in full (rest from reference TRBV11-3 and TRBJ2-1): EAGVVQSPRYKIIEKKQPVAFWCNPISGHNTLYWYLQNLGQGPELLIRYENEEAVDDSQLPKDRFSAERLKGVDSTLKIQPAELGDSAVYLCVSSPHRGSYEQFFGPGTRLTVL.

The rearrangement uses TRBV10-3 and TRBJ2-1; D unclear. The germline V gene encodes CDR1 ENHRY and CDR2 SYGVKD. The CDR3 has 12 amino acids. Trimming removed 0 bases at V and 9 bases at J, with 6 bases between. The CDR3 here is CAISESAVEQFF. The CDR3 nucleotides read TGTGCCATCAGTGAGTCGGCGGTTGAGCAGTTCTTC.

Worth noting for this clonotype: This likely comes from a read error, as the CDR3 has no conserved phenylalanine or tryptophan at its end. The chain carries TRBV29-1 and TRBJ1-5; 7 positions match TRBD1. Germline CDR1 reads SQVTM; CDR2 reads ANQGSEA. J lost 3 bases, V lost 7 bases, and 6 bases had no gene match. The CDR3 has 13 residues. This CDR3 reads CSALTGNNQPQHY. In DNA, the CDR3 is TGCAGCGCCTTGACAGGGAACAATCAGCCCCAGCATTAT.

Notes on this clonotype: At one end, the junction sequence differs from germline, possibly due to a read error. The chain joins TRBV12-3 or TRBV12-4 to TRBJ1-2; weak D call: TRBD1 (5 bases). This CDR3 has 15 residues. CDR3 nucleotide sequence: TGTGCCTGCAGTCCTGATCCGGGGGAATCGGTCGGCTACACCTTC. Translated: CACSPDPGESVGYTF.

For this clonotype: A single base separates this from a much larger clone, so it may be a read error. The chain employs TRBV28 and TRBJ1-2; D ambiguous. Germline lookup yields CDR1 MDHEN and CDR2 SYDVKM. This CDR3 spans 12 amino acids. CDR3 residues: CASSFSYYCYTF. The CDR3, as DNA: TGTGCCAGCAGTTTTTCCTACTATTGCTACACCTTC.